This is a list of T cell receptor beta chains from one sample in a study of CD8 T cells in Susac syndrome. TCRdb reanalysed the immunoSEQ multiplex PCR reads using MiXCR and keeps one entry per CDR3 protein. The sample records 150,000 to 200,000 distinct CDR3 sequences, under 95% being singletons. Sequenced input: CD4+ T cells from PBMCs. The receptors were sampled from a human donor in good health. Each CDR3 is given with its conserved first and last residue. Fields, in order: V gene, D gene, clone size, J gene, CDR3 protein, CDR3 DNA. D genes are given only for firm matches. Where a row states a size, it is once, few, many or the class of an expanded clone; other rows omit it.

>TRBV6-6|NA|NA|TRBJ1-2
CASSGRESYGYTF
TGTGCCAGCAGTGGACGGGAAAGCTATGGCTACACCTTC
>TRBV6-1|NA|once|TRBJ1-2
CASSLLSGVFNYGYTF
TGTGCCAGCAGCCTCCTTTCAGGGGTCTTTAACTATGGCTACACCTTC
>TRBV28|NA|NA|TRBJ2-7
CASSSVGALVEQYF
TGTGCCAGCAGTTCGGTCGGGGCTCTGGTCGAGCAGTACTTC
>TRBV7-9|NA|NA|TRBJ2-1
CASSRLGLANNEQFF
TGTGCCAGCAGCCGCCTTGGGCTAGCTAACAATGAGCAGTTCTTC
>TRBV29-1|TRBD1|NA|TRBJ1-2
CSAGTVLSNYGYTF
TGCAGCGCCGGGACAGTCTTATCAAACTATGGCTACACCTTC
>TRBV6-6|NA|NA|TRBJ2-1
CASRPGRYNEQFF
TGTGCCAGCAGACCCGGACGGTACAATGAGCAGTTCTTC
>TRBV3-1|NA|NA|TRBJ2-7
CASSQAAAYEQYF
TGTGCCAGCAGCCAAGCGGCGGCCTACGAGCAGTACTTC
>TRBV14|NA|NA|TRBJ2-2
CASSQERGIGELFF
TGTGCCAGCAGCCAAGAGAGAGGGATCGGGGAGCTGTTTTTT
>TRBV7-2|NA|NA|TRBJ2-3
CASSSRKAGWGTDTQYF
TGTGCCAGCAGCTCGCGTAAGGCAGGCTGGGGCACAGATACGCAGTATTTT
>TRBV28|NA|once|TRBJ1-1
CASSPGRGSYMNTEAFF
TGTGCCAGCAGTCCGGGGAGGGGAAGTTACATGAACACTGAAGCTTTCTTT
>TRBV7-2|NA|NA|TRBJ2-4
CASSPLGEDIQYF
TGTGCCAGCAGCCCCCTCGGTGAGGACATTCAGTACTTC
>TRBV24-1|NA|NA|TRBJ1-1
CATSGDMNTEAFF
TGTGCCACCAGTGGGGACATGAACACTGAAGCTTTCTTT
>TRBV7-2|TRBD1|few|TRBJ2-7
CASRDRGRYEQYF
TGTGCCAGCAGGGACAGGGGGCGCTACGAGCAGTACTTC
>TRBV19|TRBD1|NA|TRBJ1-2
CASTRQEGAGYGYTF
TGTGCCAGTACCCGTCAGGAGGGGGCTGGCTATGGCTACACCTTC
>TRBV14|NA|NA|TRBJ1-1
CASSPRDTHNGTEAFF
TGTGCCAGCAGCCCCCGGGACACCCACAACGGGACTGAAGCTTTCTTT
>TRBV19|NA|NA|TRBJ2-3
CASSITLLLDIPDTQYF
TGTGCCAGTAGTATAACGCTCCTCCTCGATATCCCAGATACGCAGTATTTT
>TRBV28|NA|NA|TRBJ2-2
CASSSPGWGGELFF
TGTGCCAGCAGTTCTCCAGGGTGGGGCGGGGAGCTGTTTTTT
>TRBV6-6|NA|NA|TRBJ2-3
CASSTATGRRTDTQYF
TGTGCCAGCAGTACCGCGACAGGCCGACGCACAGATACGCAGTATTTT
>TRBV10-3|TRBD2|NA|TRBJ2-3
CAIRPGGDTQYF
TGTGCCATCAGACCCGGGGGGGATACGCAGTATTTT
>TRBV29-1|NA|NA|TRBJ2-3
CSVEWRSSSTDTQYF
TGCAGCGTTGAATGGAGGAGTTCTAGCACAGATACGCAGTATTTT
>TRBV5-1|TRBD1|NA|TRBJ1-1
CASSSGTGRNTEAFF
TGCGCCAGCAGCTCCGGGACAGGGAGGAACACTGAAGCTTTCTTT
>TRBV29-1|NA|NA|TRBJ2-2
CSVFQNTGELFF
TGCAGCGTTTTCCAGAACACGGGGGAGCTGTTTTTT
>TRBV24-1|NA|NA|TRBJ1-1
CATSDSGYTEAFF
TGTGCCACCAGTGATTCAGGGTACACTGAAGCTTTCTTT
>TRBV12-3/TRBV12-4|NA|NA|TRBJ1-1
CASSFPMGVTEAFF
TGTGCCAGCAGTTTCCCGATGGGGGTCACTGAAGCTTTCTTT
>TRBV4-1|NA|once|TRBJ1-2
CASSQSTGFYGYTF
TGCGCCAGCAGCCAATCCACAGGGTTCTATGGCTACACCTTC
>TRBV2|NA|NA|TRBJ2-7
CAILGSYPSYEQYF
TGTGCCATCCTGGGGTCCTACCCGTCCTACGAGCAGTACTTC
>TRBV12-3/TRBV12-4|TRBD2|NA|TRBJ2-1
CASSLLAGGQGEQFF
TGTGCCAGCAGTTTGTTAGCGGGGGGGCAGGGTGAGCAGTTCTTC
>TRBV12-3/TRBV12-4|NA|once|TRBJ2-2
CASSFGQINTGELFF
TGTGCCAGCAGTTTCGGGCAGATTAACACCGGGGAGCTGTTTTTT
>TRBV28|NA|NA|TRBJ2-2
CASRTTGLAGELFF
TGCGCCAGCAGAACAACCGGACTTGCCGGGGAGCTGTTTTTT
>TRBV18|NA|NA|TRBJ1-1
CASSPQGSAEAFF
TGTGCCAGCTCACCCCAGGGGTCGGCTGAAGCTTTCTTT